A selection of T cell receptor beta chains follows, all from one sample in a study of graft-versus-host responses after intestinal transplantation. Repertoires were generated with immunoSEQ multiplex PCR, while TCRdb's copy carries only in-frame clones and drops some. The sample contains about 6,900 clones, roughly a quarter of which appear only once. The sequences come from alloreactive CD8+ T cells from a mixed lymphocyte reaction culture, collected before transplantation. Source of these receptors: a human patient who was an organ donor for intestinal transplantation. Each CDR3 is given with its conserved first and last residue. The D gene is left open where the match is weak. Clone size is not always given. Where it is, it says once, few, many or a class for expanded clones.

TRBJ1-4 few TRBD1 TRBV4-1 CASSQVGQGLEKLFF TGTGCCAGCAGCCAAGTAGGACAGGGCTTAGAAAAACTGTTTTTT
TRBJ2-5 . . TRBV7-6 CASSHYSFGVLGELETQYF TGTGCCAGCAGCCATTATTCTTTTGGGGTCTTGGGGGAGTTGGAGACCCAGTACTTC
TRBJ1-2 . . TRBV7-8 CASSLANYGYTF TGTGCCAGCAGCTTAGCTAACTATGGCTACACCTTC
TRBJ1-4 . . TRBV15 CATSRDGGSPNEKLFF TGTGCCACCAGCAGAGATGGGGGCAGCCCTAATGAAAAACTGTTTTTT
TRBJ2-1 . TRBD2 TRBV30 CAWRLAGGYNEQFF TGTGCCTGGAGACTAGCGGGAGGCTACAATGAGCAGTTCTTC
TRBJ2-1 . . TRBV27 CASSFKGCPYNEQFF TGTGCCAGCAGTTTTAAGGGGTGCCCTTACAATGAGCAGTTCTTC
TRBJ2-1 . TRBD2 TRBV28 CASSASASGANLNNEQFF TGTGCCAGCAGCGCCTCCGCTAGCGGGGCCAACCTTAACAATGAGCAGTTCTTC
TRBJ2-3 few . TRBV4-1 CASSRAGASSTDTQYF TGCGCCAGCAGCCGAGCAGGGGCCTCTAGCACAGATACGCAGTATTTT
TRBJ2-3 . TRBD2 TRBV4-1 CASSQVGAGEGTDTQYF TGCGCCAGCAGCCAGGTTGGAGCGGGAGAGGGGACAGATACGCAGTATTTT
TRBJ1-1 . . TRBV7-9 CASSQVLRDTFTEAFF TGTGCCAGCAGCCAAGTTCTCCGGGACACCTTCACTGAAGCTTTCTTT
TRBJ2-7 . TRBD2 TRBV7-2 CASSLEGGREQYF TGTGCCAGCAGCTTAGAGGGAGGGCGTGAGCAGTACTTC
TRBJ2-7 large TRBD2 TRBV19 CASSIGTSGSPYEQYF TGTGCCAGTAGCATCGGGACTAGCGGGAGCCCCTACGAGCAGTACTTC
TRBJ2-7 few . TRBV5-7 CASSARDTHYEQYF TGTGCCAGCAGCGCCCGGGACACACACTACGAGCAGTACTTC
TRBJ2-3 . . TRBV6-1 CASTRGLSTDTQYF TGTGCCAGCACCCGCGGGCTAAGCACAGATACGCAGTATTTT
TRBJ2-7 medium-sized TRBD2 TRBV28 CASNSGGGSYEQYF TGTGCCAGCAACTCGGGAGGGGGATCCTACGAGCAGTACTTC
TRBJ2-1 few . TRBV7-8 CASSLTAPYNEQFF TGTGCCAGCAGCTTAACAGCGCCTTACAATGAGCAGTTCTTC
TRBJ2-7 large . TRBV14 CASSHTIGGNAAYEQYF TGTGCCAGCAGCCACACGATCGGAGGTAACGCAGCCTACGAGCAGTACTTC
TRBJ2-1 medium-sized TRBD2 TRBV7-9 CASSLLAGVDPFF TGTGCCAGCAGCTTACTAGCGGGAGTTGATCCGTTCTTC
TRBJ2-7 . . TRBV7-9 CASSHEGLPYYEQYF TGTGCCAGCAGCCACGAAGGGCTACCCTACTACGAGCAGTACTTC
TRBJ1-5 few . TRBV27 CASSLGYGSGQPQHF TGTGCCAGCAGTTTGGGCTACGGGAGTGGTCAGCCCCAGCATTTT
TRBJ1-1 medium-sized . TRBV11-2 CASSLRGETEAFF TGTGCCAGCAGCTTAAGAGGGGAGACTGAAGCTTTCTTT
TRBJ2-7 few TRBD2 TRBV6-1 CASSGLAGEQYF TGTGCCAGCAGTGGACTAGCGGGCGAGCAGTACTTC
TRBJ2-7 few . TRBV4-1 CASSQAQPALTYEQYF TGCGCCAGCAGCCAAGCTCAGCCAGCTTTAACCTACGAGCAGTACTTC
TRBJ1-1 few . TRBV6-5 CASSLGTEAFF TGTGCCAGCAGTTTGGGCACAGAAGCTTTCTTT
TRBJ2-2 medium-sized TRBD2 TRBV6-6 CASGISGLAGTGELFF TGTGCCAGCGGAATATCGGGACTAGCGGGAACCGGGGAGCTGTTTTTT
TRBJ2-1 . . TRBV28 CASRSSSYNEQFF TGTGCCAGTAGGTCGAGCTCCTACAATGAGCAGTTCTTC
TRBJ2-6 . . TRBV13 CASSVIQLRQSRANVLTF TGTGCCAGCAGTGTAATTCAGCTGAGACAAAGTCGGGCCAACGTCCTGACTTTC
TRBJ1-5 few TRBD1 TRBV2 CASRRQGNQPQHF TGTGCCAGCAGAAGACAGGGGAATCAGCCCCAGCATTTT
TRBJ2-5 . . TRBV6-4 CASSLDPPAGPQETQYF TGTGCCAGCAGTTTAGATCCCCCGGCCGGTCCCCAGGAGACCCAGTACTTC
TRBJ2-6 . . TRBV21-1 CASSKGGERCGANVLTF TGTGCCAGCAGCAAAGGGGGAGAGAGGTGTGGGGCCAACGTCCTGACTTTC
TRBJ1-2 . TRBD1 TRBV7-9 CASSLGVAAGGPNGYTF TGTGCCAGCAGCTTAGGTGTCGCGGCAGGGGGGCCAAATGGCTACACCTTC
TRBJ1-1 medium-sized . TRBV7-9 CASTSNTEAFF TGTGCCAGCACGTCTAACACTGAAGCTTTCTTT
TRBJ1-2 . . TRBV6-6 CASSVEPRGNYGYTF TGTGCCAGCAGTGTAGAACCACGGGGTAACTATGGCTACACCTTC
TRBJ1-1 medium-sized . TRBV7-9 CASSLGFTGRGMSEAFF TGTGCCAGCAGCTTAGGGTTTACAGGGAGGGGGATGTCAGAAGCTTTCTTT
TRBJ2-3 . . TRBV6-5 CASGANTDTQYF TGTGCCAGCGGTGCCAACACAGATACGCAGTATTTT
TRBJ2-7 . . TRBV6-8 CASSYAYEQYF TGTGCCAGCAGTTATGCCTACGAGCAGTACTTC
TRBJ2-1 . TRBD2 TRBV5-4 CASSLLREGLSLYNEQFF TGTGCCAGCAGCTTGTTGCGGGAGGGCCTTTCCCTCTACAATGAGCAGTTCTTC
TRBJ2-5 . . TRBV7-9 CASSLAWSPGGETQYF TGTGCCAGCAGCTTAGCGTGGAGCCCCGGAGGGGAGACCCAGTACTTC
TRBJ2-2 . . TRBV4-2 CASSQLTRITGELFF TGTGCCAGCAGCCAATTGACTAGAATCACCGGGGAGCTGTTTTTT
TRBJ2-1 few . TRBV11-2 CASSYRPLGGSPNEQFF TGTGCCAGCAGCTACCGACCCCTTGGGGGGAGTCCGAATGAGCAGTTCTTC
TRBJ2-3 . TRBD1 TRBV5-5 CASSRNRGRDTDTQYF TGTGCCAGCAGTCGAAACAGGGGGCGCGACACAGATACGCAGTATTTT
TRBJ2-7 few TRBD1 TRBV6-6 CASSITGATYEQYF TGTGCCAGCAGTATCACAGGGGCGACCTACGAGCAGTACTTC
TRBJ2-1 few TRBD2 TRBV6-5 CASSYSPSGRGEQFF TGTGCCAGCAGTTACTCGCCTAGCGGGAGGGGTGAGCAGTTCTTC
TRBJ2-1 few TRBD1 TRBV7-9 CASSLPGTGWDNEQFF TGTGCCAGCAGCCTCCCAGGGACAGGGTGGGACAATGAGCAGTTCTTC
TRBJ2-7 few TRBD1 TRBV11-1 CASSLEGDRQTYEQYF TGTGCCAGCAGCTTAGAAGGGGACAGGCAGACCTACGAGCAGTACTTC
TRBJ2-7 . . TRBV7-6 CASSLVKGAGKNF TGTGCCAGCAGCTTAGTGAAGGGGGCGGGAAAAAACTTC
TRBJ2-7 . TRBD1 TRBV2 CASGTGVYYEQYF TGTGCCAGCGGTACAGGGGTGTACTACGAGCAGTACTTC
TRBJ2-7 . TRBD2 TRBV6-1 CASSIAGSYEQYF TGTGCCAGCTCGATAGCGGGGTCCTACGAGCAGTACTTC
TRBJ2-1 . TRBD2 TRBV28 CASTPWGGDPKNEQFF TGTGCCAGCACCCCCTGGGGGGGGGACCCAAAAAATGAGCAGTTCTTC
TRBJ1-1 . . TRBV5-5 CASSLWVGGRGRAEAFF TGTGCCAGCAGCTTGTGGGTAGGCGGACGGGGAAGGGCTGAAGCTTTCTTT
TRBJ2-7 medium-sized . TRBV27 CASSLGGSEQYF TGTGCCAGCAGTTTAGGCGGTAGTGAGCAGTACTTC
TRBJ2-7 few . TRBV4-3 CASSQDRGGSYEQYF TGCGCCAGCAGCCAAGACAGGGGGGGTTCCTACGAGCAGTACTTC
TRBJ2-3 few TRBD2 TRBV11-1 CASSLDKPLAGVTDTQYF TGTGCCAGCAGCTTAGATAAACCCCTAGCGGGAGTGACAGATACGCAGTATTTT
TRBJ2-1 large TRBD1 TRBV28 CASSPTGGSYNEQFF TGTGCCAGCAGCCCAACAGGGGGCTCCTACAATGAGCAGTTCTTC
TRBJ2-1 few . TRBV13 CASSLGLSANEQFF TGTGCCAGCAGCTTAGGCCTTTCCGCGAATGAGCAGTTCTTC
TRBJ2-1 few . TRBV6-8 CASSYGGYNEQFF TGTGCCAGCAGTTACGGGGGGTACAATGAGCAGTTCTTC
TRBJ2-1 . . TRBV6-5 CASSYGSSNEQFF TGTGCCAGCAGTTACGGGAGCTCCAATGAGCAGTTCTTC
TRBJ2-5 . . TRBV7-9 CASSFRTASDETQYF TGTGCCAGCAGCTTCCGGACAGCCTCCGACGAGACCCAGTACTTC
TRBJ2-5 few . TRBV7-9 CASSLDGSGQETQYF TGTGCCAGCAGCTTAGACGGGAGTGGCCAAGAGACCCAGTACTTC
TRBJ1-2 few TRBD1 TRBV7-2 CASSGRDREVYGYTF TGTGCCAGCAGCGGCAGGGACAGAGAGGTCTATGGCTACACCTTC